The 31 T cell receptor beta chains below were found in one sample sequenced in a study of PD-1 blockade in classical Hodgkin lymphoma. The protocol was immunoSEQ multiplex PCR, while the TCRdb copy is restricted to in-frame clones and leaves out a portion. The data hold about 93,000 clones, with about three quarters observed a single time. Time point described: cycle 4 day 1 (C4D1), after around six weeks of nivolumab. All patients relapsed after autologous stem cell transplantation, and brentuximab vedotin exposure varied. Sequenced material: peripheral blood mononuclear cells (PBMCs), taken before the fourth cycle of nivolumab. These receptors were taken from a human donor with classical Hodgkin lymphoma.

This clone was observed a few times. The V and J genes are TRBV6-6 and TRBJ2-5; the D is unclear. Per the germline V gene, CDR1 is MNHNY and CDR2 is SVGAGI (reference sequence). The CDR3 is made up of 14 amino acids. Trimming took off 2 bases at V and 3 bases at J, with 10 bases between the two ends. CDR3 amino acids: CASSYGQFEETQYF. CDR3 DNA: TGTGCCAGCAGTTACGGGCAGTTCGAAGAGACCCAGTACTTC.

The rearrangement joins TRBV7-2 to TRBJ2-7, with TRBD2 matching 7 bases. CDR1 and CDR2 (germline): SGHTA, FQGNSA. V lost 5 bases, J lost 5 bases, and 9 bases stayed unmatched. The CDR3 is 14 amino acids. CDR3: CASSLPSGKNEQYF. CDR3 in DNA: TGTGCCAGCAGCCTCCCGAGCGGGAAAAACGAGCAGTACTTC.

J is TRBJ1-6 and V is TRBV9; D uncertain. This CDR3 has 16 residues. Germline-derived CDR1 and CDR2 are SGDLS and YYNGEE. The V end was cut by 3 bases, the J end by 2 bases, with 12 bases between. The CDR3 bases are TGTGCCAGCAGCGCCCGACGGACCGCCTATAATTCACCCCTCCACTTT. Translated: CASSARRTAYNSPLHF.

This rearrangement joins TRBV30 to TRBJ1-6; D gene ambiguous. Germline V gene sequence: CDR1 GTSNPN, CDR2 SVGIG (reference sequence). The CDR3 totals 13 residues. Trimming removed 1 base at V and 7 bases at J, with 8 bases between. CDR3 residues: CAWSGPVNSPLHF. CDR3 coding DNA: TGTGCCTGGAGTGGGCCCGTCAATTCACCCCTCCACTTT.

This CDR3 is CASSHTSGGAIEQFF. The CDR3 coding sequence is TGTGCCAGCAGCCATACTAGCGGGGGTGCGATTGAGCAGTTCTTC. The chain uses TRBV5-4 and TRBJ2-1, with 11 bases lining up with TRBD2. There are 15 residues in the CDR3. The germline V gene has CDR1 SGHNT and CDR2 YYREEE (reference sequence). After removal of 4 bases from V and 9 bases from J, the junction contained 9 bases not matched to a gene.

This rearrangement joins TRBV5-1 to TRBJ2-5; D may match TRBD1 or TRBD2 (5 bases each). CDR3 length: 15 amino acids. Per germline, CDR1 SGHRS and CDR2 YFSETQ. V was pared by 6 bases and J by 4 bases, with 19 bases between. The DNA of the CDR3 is TGCGCCAGCAAACCGGTGGGGGATAGTGGAGAGACCCAGTACTTC. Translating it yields CASKPVGDSGETQYF.

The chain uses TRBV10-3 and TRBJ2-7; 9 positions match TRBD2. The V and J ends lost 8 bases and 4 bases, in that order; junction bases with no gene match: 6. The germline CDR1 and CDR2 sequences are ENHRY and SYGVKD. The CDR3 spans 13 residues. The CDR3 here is CAIGIAGAYEQYF. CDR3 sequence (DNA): TGTGCCATCGGAATAGCGGGAGCTTACGAGCAGTACTTC.

The CDR3 bases are TGTGCCAGCAGCTTAGTAGGACTAGCCCGGGGCACAGATACGCAGTATTTT. Encoded protein: CASSLVGLARGTDTQYF. This chain links TRBV11-2 with TRBJ2-3, with TRBD2 matching over 8 bases. This CDR3 is 17 amino acids long. V gave up 1 base and J gave up 1 base; unmatched junction bases: 7. From germline, CDR1 is SGHAT and CDR2 FQNNGV.

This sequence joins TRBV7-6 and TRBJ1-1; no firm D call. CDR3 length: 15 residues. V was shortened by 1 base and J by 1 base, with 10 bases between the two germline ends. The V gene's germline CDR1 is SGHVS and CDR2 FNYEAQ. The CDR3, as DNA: TGTGCCAGCAGCTTAGTGGCCCTATCGAACACTGAAGCTTTCTTT. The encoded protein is CASSLVALSNTEAFF.

The CDR3 nucleotides read TGTGCCAGCAGTTATAGAGGGGCAGCGACCCAGTACTTC. As protein: CASSYRGAATQYF. V and J are TRBV6-5 and TRBJ2-5; TRBD1 or TRBD2 may be the D gene (5 bases each). This CDR3 spans 13 amino acids. V shed 3 bases and J shed 7 bases, with 12 bases lying between them. Per germline, CDR1 MNHEY and CDR2 SVGAGI.

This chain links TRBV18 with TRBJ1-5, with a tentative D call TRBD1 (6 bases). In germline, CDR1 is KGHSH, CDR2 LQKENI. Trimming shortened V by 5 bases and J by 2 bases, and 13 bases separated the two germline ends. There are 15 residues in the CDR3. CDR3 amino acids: CASSTSPGGNQPQHF. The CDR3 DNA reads TGTGCCAGCTCAACTTCCCCAGGGGGCAATCAGCCCCAGCATTTT.

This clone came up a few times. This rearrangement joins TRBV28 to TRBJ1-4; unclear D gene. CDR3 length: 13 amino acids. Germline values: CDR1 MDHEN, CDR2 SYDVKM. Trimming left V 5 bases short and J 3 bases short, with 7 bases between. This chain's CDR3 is CASSLDSNEKLFF. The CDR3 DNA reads TGTGCCAGCAGTCTAGACTCTAATGAAAAACTGTTTTTT.

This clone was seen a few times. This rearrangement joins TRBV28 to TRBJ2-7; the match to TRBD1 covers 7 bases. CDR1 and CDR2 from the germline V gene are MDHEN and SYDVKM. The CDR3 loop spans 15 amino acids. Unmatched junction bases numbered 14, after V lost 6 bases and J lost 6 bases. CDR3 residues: CASRPPGQMPGEQYF. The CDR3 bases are TGTGCCAGCAGGCCCCCGGGACAGATGCCTGGCGAGCAGTACTTC.

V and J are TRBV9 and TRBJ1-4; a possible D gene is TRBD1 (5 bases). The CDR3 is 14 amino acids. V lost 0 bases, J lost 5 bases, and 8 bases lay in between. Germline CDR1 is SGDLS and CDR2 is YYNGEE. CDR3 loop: CASSVASGNEKLFF. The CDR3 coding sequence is TGTGCCAGCAGCGTAGCTTCAGGGAATGAAAAACTGTTTTTT.

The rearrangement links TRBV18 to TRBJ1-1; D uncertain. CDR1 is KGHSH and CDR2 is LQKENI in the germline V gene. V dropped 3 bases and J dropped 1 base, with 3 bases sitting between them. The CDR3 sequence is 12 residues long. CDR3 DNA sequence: TGTGCCAGCTCACCGAGGAACACTGAAGCTTTCTTT. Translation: CASSPRNTEAFF.

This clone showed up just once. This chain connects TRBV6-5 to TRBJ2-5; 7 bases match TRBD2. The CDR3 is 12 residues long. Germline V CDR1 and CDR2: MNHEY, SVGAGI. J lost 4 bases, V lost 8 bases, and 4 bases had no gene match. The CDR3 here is CASGGSRETQYF. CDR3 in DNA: TGTGCCAGCGGCGGGAGCAGAGAGACCCAGTACTTC.

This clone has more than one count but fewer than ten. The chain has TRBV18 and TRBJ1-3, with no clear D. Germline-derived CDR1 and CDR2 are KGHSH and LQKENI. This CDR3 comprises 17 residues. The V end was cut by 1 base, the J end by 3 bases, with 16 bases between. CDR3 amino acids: CASSPLGNGIYGNTIYF. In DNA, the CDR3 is TGTGCCAGCTCACCACTTGGAAATGGAATCTATGGAAACACCATATATTTT.

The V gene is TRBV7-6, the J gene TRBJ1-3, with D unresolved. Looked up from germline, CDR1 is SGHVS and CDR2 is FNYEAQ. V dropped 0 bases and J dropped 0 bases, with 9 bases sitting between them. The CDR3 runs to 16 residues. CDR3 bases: TGTGCCAGCAGCTTAGCCGGGTTTAGCTCTGGAAACACCATATATTTT. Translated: CASSLAGFSSGNTIYF. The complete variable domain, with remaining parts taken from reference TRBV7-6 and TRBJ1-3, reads GAGVSQSPRYKVTKRGQDVALRCDPISGHVSLYWYRQALGQGPEFLTYFNYEAQQDKSGLPNDRFSAERPEGSISTLTIQRTEQRDSAMYRCASSLAGFSSGNTIYFGEGSWLTVV.

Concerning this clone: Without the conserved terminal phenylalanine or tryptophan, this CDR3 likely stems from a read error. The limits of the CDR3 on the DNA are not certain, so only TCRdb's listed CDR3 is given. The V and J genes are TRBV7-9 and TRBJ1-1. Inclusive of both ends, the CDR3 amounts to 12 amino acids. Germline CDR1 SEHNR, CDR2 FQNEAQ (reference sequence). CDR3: CASSLVPGRVVL.

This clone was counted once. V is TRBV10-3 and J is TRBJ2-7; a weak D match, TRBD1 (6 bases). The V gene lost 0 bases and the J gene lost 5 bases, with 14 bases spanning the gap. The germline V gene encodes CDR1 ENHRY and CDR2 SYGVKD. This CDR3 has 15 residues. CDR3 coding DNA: TGTGCCATCAGTGAGTCTTCAGGGGAAGGGGACGAGCAGTACTTC. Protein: CAISESSGEGDEQYF.

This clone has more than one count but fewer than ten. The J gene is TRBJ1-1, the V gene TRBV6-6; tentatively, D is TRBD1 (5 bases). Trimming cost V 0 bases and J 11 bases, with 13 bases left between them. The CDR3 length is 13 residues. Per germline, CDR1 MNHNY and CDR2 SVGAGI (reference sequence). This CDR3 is CASSYSFDSEAFF. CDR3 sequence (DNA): TGTGCCAGCAGTTACTCATTCGACAGTGAGGCTTTCTTT.

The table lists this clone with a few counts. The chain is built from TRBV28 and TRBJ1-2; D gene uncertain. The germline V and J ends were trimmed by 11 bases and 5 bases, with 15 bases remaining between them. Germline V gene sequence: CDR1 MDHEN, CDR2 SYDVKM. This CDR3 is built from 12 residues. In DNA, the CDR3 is TGTGCCCAAAGGCAGGCGAGTTATGGCTACACCTTC. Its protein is CAQRQASYGYTF.

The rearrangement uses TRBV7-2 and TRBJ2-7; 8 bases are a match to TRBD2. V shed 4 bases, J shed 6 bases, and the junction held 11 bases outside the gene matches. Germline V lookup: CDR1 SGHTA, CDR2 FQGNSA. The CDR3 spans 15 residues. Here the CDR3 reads CASSYGGAGEAEQYF. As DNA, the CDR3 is TGTGCCAGCAGCTACGGGGGGGCGGGAGAGGCCGAGCAGTACTTC. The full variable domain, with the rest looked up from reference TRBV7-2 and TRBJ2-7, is GAGVSQSPSNKVTEKGKDVELRCDPISGHTALYWYRQSLGQGLEFLIYFQGNSAPDKSGLPSDRFSAERTGGSVSTLTIQRTQQEDSAVYLCASSYGGAGEAEQYFGPGTRLTVT.

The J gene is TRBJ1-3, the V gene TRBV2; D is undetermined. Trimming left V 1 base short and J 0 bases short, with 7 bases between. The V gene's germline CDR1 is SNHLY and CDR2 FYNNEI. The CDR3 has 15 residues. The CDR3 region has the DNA TGTGCCAGCAGTGAAGACAGTAACTCTGGAAACACCATATATTTT. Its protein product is CASSEDSNSGNTIYF.

The CDR3 region has the DNA TGTGCCAGCTCAATACAGGGGGGGATGAACACTGAAGCTTTCTTT. Encoded protein: CASSIQGGMNTEAFF. The chain couples TRBV18 to TRBJ1-1, with 8 bases matching TRBD1. The CDR3 runs to 15 residues. Germline loops: CDR1 KGHSH, CDR2 LQKENI. Trimming at V came to 5 bases and at J to 0 bases, leaving 5 bases not matched to a gene. The variable domain in full, with the rest retrieved from reference TRBV18 and TRBJ1-1, is NAGVMQNPRHLVRRRGQEARLRCSPMKGHSHVYWYRQLPEEGLKFMVYLQKENIIDESGMPKERFSAEFPKEGPSILRIQQVVRGDSAAYFCASSIQGGMNTEAFFGQGTRLTVV.

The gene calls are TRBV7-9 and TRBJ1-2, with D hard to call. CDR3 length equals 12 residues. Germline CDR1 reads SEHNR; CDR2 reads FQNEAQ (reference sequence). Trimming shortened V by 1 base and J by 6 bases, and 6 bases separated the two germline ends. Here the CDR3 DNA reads TGTGCCAGCAGCTTAGATCGCCATGGCTACACCTTC. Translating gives CASSLDRHGYTF. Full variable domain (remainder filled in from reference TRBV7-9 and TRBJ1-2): DTGVSQNPRHKITKRGQNVTFRCDPISEHNRLYWYRQTLGQGPEFLTYFQNEAQLEKSRLLSDRFSAERPKGSFSTLEIQRTEQGDSAMYLCASSLDRHGYTFGSGTRLTVV.

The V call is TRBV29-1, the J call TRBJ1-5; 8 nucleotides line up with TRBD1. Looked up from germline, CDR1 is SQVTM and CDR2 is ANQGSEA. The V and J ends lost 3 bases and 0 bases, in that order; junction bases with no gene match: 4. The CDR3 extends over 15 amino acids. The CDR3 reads CSVETGEGSNQPQHF. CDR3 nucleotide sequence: TGCAGCGTTGAGACAGGGGAGGGTAGCAATCAGCCCCAGCATTTT.

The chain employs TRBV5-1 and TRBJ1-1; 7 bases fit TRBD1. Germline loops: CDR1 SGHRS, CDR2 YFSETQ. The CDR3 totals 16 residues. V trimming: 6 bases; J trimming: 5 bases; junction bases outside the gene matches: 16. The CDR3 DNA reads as TGCGCCAGCACCCCAGAAACTTACAGGGGACCAACTGAAGCTTTCTTT. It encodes CASTPETYRGPTEAFF.

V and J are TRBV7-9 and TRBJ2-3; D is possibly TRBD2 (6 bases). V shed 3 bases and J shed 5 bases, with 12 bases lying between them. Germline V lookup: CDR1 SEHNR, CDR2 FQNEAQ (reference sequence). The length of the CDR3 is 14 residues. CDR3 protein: CASSFGGVQDTQYF. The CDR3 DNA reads TGTGCCAGCAGCTTCGGAGGGGTCCAAGATACGCAGTATTTT.

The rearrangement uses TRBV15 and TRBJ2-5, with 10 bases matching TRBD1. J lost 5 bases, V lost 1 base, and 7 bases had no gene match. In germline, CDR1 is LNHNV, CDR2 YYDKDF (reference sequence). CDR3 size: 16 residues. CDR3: CATSRVTGGVWETQYF. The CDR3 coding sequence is TGTGCCACCAGCAGAGTGACAGGGGGCGTTTGGGAGACCCAGTACTTC.

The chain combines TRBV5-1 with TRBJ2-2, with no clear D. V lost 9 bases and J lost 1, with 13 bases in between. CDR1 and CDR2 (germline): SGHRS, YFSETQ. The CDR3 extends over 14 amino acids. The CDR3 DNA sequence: TGCGCCACCAAACCGAACAGGAACACCGGGGAGCTGTTTTTT. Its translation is CATKPNRNTGELFF. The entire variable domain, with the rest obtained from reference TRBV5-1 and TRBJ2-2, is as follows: KAGVTQTPRYLIKTRGQQVTLSCSPISGHRSVSWYQQTPGQGLQFLFEYFSETQRNKGNFPGRFSGRQFSNSRSEMNVSTLELGDSALYLCATKPNRNTGELFFGEGSRLTVL.